The clone carrying this TCR beta chain was detected ten times or more. TCRdb reanalysed the 5' RACE reads using MiXCR and keeps one entry per CDR3 protein. In the table there are 70,000 to 90,000 distinct CDR3 sequences, 5% to 5.5% of which are singletons. The data derive from a study of neurological immune-mediated disorders. Overall study: For the approximately 34 multiple sclerosis patients, the disease was relapsing-remitting in 31 and secondary progressive in 3.

In germline, CDR1 is SEHNR, CDR2 FQNEAQ (reference sequence). This CDR3 has 12 amino acids. Trimming pared 7 bases from V and 1 base from J, leaving 8 bases between. Unsorted libraries were prepared from 2 million PBMCs that had been stored at -80 C. Sample: PBMCs. This TCR came from a woman under 40 with multiple sclerosis. This chain joins TRBV7-9 and TRBJ2-7; D is ambiguous. The CDR3 region has the DNA TGTGCCAGCACCTCTCGATCCTACGAGCAGTACTTC. The encoded protein is CASTSRSYEQYF.